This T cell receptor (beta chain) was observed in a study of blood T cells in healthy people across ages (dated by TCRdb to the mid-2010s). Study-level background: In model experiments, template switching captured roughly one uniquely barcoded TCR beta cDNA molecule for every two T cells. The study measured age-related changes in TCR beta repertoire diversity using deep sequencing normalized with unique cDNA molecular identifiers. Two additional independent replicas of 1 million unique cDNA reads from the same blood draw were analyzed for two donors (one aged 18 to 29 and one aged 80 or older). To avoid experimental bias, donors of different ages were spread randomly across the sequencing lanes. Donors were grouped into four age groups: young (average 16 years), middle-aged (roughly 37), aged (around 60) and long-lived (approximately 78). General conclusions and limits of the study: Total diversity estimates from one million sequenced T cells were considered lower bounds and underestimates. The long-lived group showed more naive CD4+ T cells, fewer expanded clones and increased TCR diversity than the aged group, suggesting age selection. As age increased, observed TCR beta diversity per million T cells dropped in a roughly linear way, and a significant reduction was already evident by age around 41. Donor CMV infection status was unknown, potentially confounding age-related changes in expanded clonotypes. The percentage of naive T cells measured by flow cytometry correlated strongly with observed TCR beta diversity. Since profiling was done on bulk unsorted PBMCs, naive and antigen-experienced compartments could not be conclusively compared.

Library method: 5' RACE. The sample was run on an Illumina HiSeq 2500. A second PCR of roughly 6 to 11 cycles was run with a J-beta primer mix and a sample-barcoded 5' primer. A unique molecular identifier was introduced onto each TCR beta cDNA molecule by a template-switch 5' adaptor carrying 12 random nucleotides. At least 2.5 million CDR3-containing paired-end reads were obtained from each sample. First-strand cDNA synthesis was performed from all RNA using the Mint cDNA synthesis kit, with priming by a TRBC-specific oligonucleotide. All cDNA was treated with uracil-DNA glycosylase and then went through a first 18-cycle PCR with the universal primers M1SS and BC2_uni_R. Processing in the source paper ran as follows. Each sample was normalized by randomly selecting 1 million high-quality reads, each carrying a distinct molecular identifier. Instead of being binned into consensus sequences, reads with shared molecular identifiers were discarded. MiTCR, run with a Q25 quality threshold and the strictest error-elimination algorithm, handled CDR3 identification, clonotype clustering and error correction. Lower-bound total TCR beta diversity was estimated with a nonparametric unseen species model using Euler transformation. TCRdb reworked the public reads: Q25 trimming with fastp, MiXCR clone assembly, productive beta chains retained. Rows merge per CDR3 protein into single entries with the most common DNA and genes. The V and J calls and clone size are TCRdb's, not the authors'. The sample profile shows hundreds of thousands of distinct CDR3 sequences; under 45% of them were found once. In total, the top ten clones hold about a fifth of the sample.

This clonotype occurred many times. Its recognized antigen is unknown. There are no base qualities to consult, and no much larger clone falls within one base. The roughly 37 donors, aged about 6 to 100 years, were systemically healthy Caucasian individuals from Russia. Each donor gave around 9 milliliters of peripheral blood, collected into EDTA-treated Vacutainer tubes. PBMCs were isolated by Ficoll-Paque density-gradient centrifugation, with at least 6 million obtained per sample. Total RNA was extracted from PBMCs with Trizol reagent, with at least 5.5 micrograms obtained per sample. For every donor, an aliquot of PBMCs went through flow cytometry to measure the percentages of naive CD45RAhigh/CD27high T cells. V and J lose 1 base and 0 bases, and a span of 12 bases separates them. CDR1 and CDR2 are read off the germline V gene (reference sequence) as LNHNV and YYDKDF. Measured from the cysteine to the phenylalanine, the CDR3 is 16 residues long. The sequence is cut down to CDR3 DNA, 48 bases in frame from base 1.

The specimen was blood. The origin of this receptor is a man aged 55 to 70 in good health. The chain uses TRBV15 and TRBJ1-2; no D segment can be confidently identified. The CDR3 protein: CATSRAGGPANYGYTF. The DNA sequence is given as TGTGCCACCAGCAGAGCAGGAGGACCTGCTAACTATGGCTACACCTTC.